Below are 4 T cell receptor beta chains sequenced from a single sample in a study of human T cells and chemical hapten exposure (dated by TCRdb to the early 2020s). What this sample's time point label stands for: patch test 2, 6 weeks after DPC sensitization. The treatment or condition label, as the study defines it: therapeutic diphenylcyclopropenone sensitization with weekly scalp DPC. Library preparation employed RACE. This sample was sequenced with a NextSeq 500. Using fastp at Q25 and MiXCR, TCRdb reprocessed the public reads and kept productive beta chains. Every distinct CDR3 protein forms one entry, paired with its most common genes and DNA. Recorded for this sample are fewer than 90,000 distinct CDR3 sequences; about 6.3% of them occurred a single time. The top ten clones comprise around 1.3% of the sample. Sequenced material: whole blood, taken in connection with sensitization to the hapten diphenylcyclopropenone (DPC). The receptors originated from a woman aged 25 to 39 with alopecia areata. Some clones in this sample may be carry-over from other donors' samples.

This clonotype appeared many times. The J gene is TRBJ2-1, the V gene TRBV3-1; 13 bases align to TRBD2. J lost 1 base, V lost 4 bases, and 4 bases had no gene match. Germline V gene data show CDR1 as LGHDT and CDR2 as YNNKEL (reference sequence). CDR3 length: 17 amino acids. The CDR3 DNA follows: TGTGCCAGCAGCCGCCGGACTAGCGGGGGATCCTACAATGAGCAGTTCTTC. Residues: CASSRRTSGGSYNEQFF.

This clonotype has ten or more counts. The chain has TRBV5-6 and TRBJ2-3, with 10 bases fitting TRBD2. V was pared by 3 bases and J by 1 base, with 5 bases of the junction left unmatched. CDR1 is SGHDT, CDR2 YYEEEE, per germline. This CDR3 region has 16 residues. The CDR3 region has the DNA TGTGCCAGCAGCTATGCCGGACTAGCGGGCACAGATACGCAGTATTTT. Protein sequence: CASSYAGLAGTDTQYF.

This clonotype was detected ten times or more. This chain joins TRBV2 and TRBJ2-7; D gene ambiguous. The CDR3 is made up of 12 amino acids. The germline V gene has CDR1 SNHLY and CDR2 FYNNEI. V lost 2 bases to trimming and J lost 6 bases, with 8 bases between them. The CDR3 region is CASSEMTGEQYF. CDR3 nucleotides: TGTGCCAGCAGTGAAATGACTGGCGAGCAGTACTTC.

This clonotype appeared a few times. The rearrangement uses TRBV20-1 and TRBJ2-1; 8 positions agree with TRBD1. The CDR3 has 15 residues. The trim removed 4 bases at V and 8 bases at J, leaving 13 bases unmatched. The germline CDR1 and CDR2 sequences are DFQATT and SNEGSKA (reference sequence). CDR3 DNA: TGCAGTGCTACTCGGACAGGGAGGACCGGAGATGAGCAGTTCTTC. It specifies CSATRTGRTGDEQFF.